Below, 11 T cell receptor beta chains from the same sample are listed, as sequenced in a study of technical replicates of blood from a few donors. Produced via immunoSEQ multiplex PCR; TCRdb's table is partial and in-frame only. The sample gives almost 70,000 clones, roughly nine tenths of which show up once; approximately 0.38% is in the top ten. Sequenced input: T cells isolated from PBMCs. The source is a human donor in good health.

The rearrangement joins TRBV7-3 to TRBJ2-5; D is perhaps TRBD1 (5 bases). This CDR3 has 12 residues. CDR1 and CDR2 from the germline V gene are SGHTA and FQGTGA. Trimming cost V 8 bases and J 2 bases, with 9 bases left between them. The CDR3 is CASAQGQETQYF. Written as DNA, the CDR3 is TGTGCCAGCGCTCAGGGACAAGAGACCCAGTACTTC.

This sequence joins TRBV9 and TRBJ2-1; TRBD2 agrees at 7 bases. The germline gives CDR1 SGDLS, CDR2 YYNGEE. The CDR3 is 13 amino acids. Trimming took 0 bases from V and 8 from J; bases not matched to a gene: 2. CDR3 region: CASSVGAGDEQFF. The CDR3, as DNA: TGTGCCAGCAGCGTAGGGGCGGGAGATGAGCAGTTCTTC.

The rearrangement uses TRBV6-5 and TRBJ2-6, with TRBD1 as a possible D gene (6 bases). This CDR3 spans 15 amino acids. Germline assignment: CDR1 MNHEY and CDR2 SVGAGI. The V end lost 5 bases, the J end lost 4 bases, and 12 bases lay between the germline ends. The CDR3: CASSLGGSGANVLTF. CDR3 DNA: TGTGCCAGCAGTCTAGGGGGATCCGGGGCCAACGTCCTGACTTTC.

The V gene is TRBV10-3, the J gene TRBJ1-2, with D perhaps matching TRBD1 (5 bases). The germline CDR1 and CDR2 sequences are ENHRY and SYGVKD. This CDR3 spans 13 amino acids. Trimming removed 3 bases at V and 2 bases at J, with 7 bases between. CDR3 coding DNA: TGTGCCATCAGTGACCGGACAAACTATGGCTACACCTTC. It encodes CAISDRTNYGYTF.

This sequence joins TRBV25-1 and TRBJ2-1, with D possibly matching TRBD2 (5 bases). This CDR3 is built from 14 residues. Germline V lookup: CDR1 MGHDK, CDR2 SYGVNS. V shed 3 bases and J shed 8 bases, with 14 bases lying between them. The CDR3: CASSDRTWADEQFF. CDR3 bases: TGTGCCAGCAGTGACAGGACTTGGGCGGATGAGCAGTTCTTC.

The chain's CDR3 is CASSSVYGYTF. Written as DNA, the CDR3 is TGTGCCAGCAGCTCCGTATATGGCTACACCTTC. V usage is TRBV11-1 and J usage is TRBJ1-2; D unclear. CDR3 length equals 11 residues. The V gene's germline CDR1 is SGHAT and CDR2 FQDESV (reference sequence). The V end lost 4 bases, the J end lost 5 bases, and 5 bases lay between the germline ends.

The chain recombines TRBV7-2 with TRBJ2-7; TRBD1 agrees at 9 bases. CDR1 SGHTA and CDR2 FQGNSA come from the germline V gene. The CDR3 extends over 15 amino acids. V was clipped by 1 base and J by 6 bases; unmatched bases: 7. CDR3 bases: TGTGCCAGCAGCTTAGGGGACAGGGATATAAGCGAGCAGTACTTC. This translates into CASSLGDRDISEQYF. Variable domain in full (rest from reference TRBV7-2 and TRBJ2-7): GAGVSQSPSNKVTEKGKDVELRCDPISGHTALYWYRQSLGQGLEFLIYFQGNSAPDKSGLPSDRFSAERTGGSVSTLTIQRTQQEDSAVYLCASSLGDRDISEQYFGPGTRLTVT.

The rearrangement links TRBV30 to TRBJ1-5; 9 positions agree with TRBD1. Germline CDR1 GTSNPN, CDR2 SVGIG (reference sequence). V shed 1 base, J shed 1 base, and the junction held 2 bases outside the gene matches. The CDR3 is made up of 15 amino acids. The CDR3 nucleotides read TGTGCCTGGAGTGAGGACAGGGGAAGCAATCAGCCCCAGCATTTT. It specifies CAWSEDRGSNQPQHF.

The chain joins TRBV9 to TRBJ1-3; 10 bases agree with TRBD1. The CDR3 sequence is 17 residues long. The germline gives CDR1 SGDLS, CDR2 YYNGEE. Trimming took 7 bases from V and 0 from J; bases not matched to a gene: 10. CDR3 sequence (DNA): TGTGCCAGCGCCACAGGGGGACAGGGGTCCTCTGGAAACACCATATATTTT. As protein: CASATGGQGSSGNTIYF.

The V gene is TRBV28, the J gene TRBJ1-2; possible D gene TRBD1, 5 bases. Looked up from germline, CDR1 is MDHEN and CDR2 is SYDVKM. The CDR3 consists of 15 residues. Trimming left V 6 bases short and J 7 bases short, with 21 bases between. The CDR3 is CASSGGDGPYSGYTF. The CDR3 region has the DNA TGTGCCAGCAGCGGCGGGGACGGGCCTTATAGTGGCTACACCTTC.

V gene TRBV5-1 combines with J gene TRBJ1-2, with a possible D match to TRBD1 (6 bases). Germline V lookup: CDR1 SGHRS, CDR2 YFSETQ. The CDR3 runs to 14 residues. V was cut by 1 base and J by 2 bases, with 9 bases left in between. The CDR3 reads CASSLQDSNYGYTF. The DNA for the CDR3 is TGCGCCAGCAGCTTGCAGGACAGCAACTATGGCTACACCTTC.